Shown below are 20 T cell receptor beta chains from a single sample sequenced in a study of CD8 T cells in Susac syndrome. Reverse transcription used about 0.5 to 1 ug RNA and random hexamers. TCRdb reprocessed the immunoSEQ multiplex PCR reads with MiXCR, giving one entry per CDR3 protein. The table includes some 80,000 distinct CDR3 sequences, about 93% detected once. Sequencing input: CD8+ T cells from PBMCs. These TCRs come from a human donor in good health.

The rearrangement joins TRBV28 to TRBJ2-1, with TRBD2 matching over 7 bases. CDR1 and CDR2 from the germline V gene are MDHEN and SYDVKM. The CDR3 extends over 16 amino acids. V was pared by 4 bases and J by 0 bases, with 6 bases of the junction left unmatched. In DNA, the CDR3 is TGTGCCAGCAGTTACAGGACGGGGGGCTCCTACAATGAGCAGTTCTTC. Encoded protein: CASSYRTGGSYNEQFF.

V and J are TRBV5-1 and TRBJ2-1, with 7 bases aligning to TRBD1. The CDR3 has 15 amino acids. V shed 2 bases, J shed 3 bases, and the junction held 5 bases outside the gene matches. Germline lookup yields CDR1 SGHRS and CDR2 YFSETQ. The DNA of the CDR3 is TGCGCCAGCAGCTTCTATACAGGGGACTACAATGAGCAGTTCTTC. It specifies CASSFYTGDYNEQFF.

This clonotype was counted once. The chain carries TRBV13 and TRBJ2-7, with TRBD1 matching over 8 bases. Germline CDR1 is PRHDT and CDR2 is FYEKMQ (reference sequence). This CDR3 is built from 15 residues. With V trimmed by 6 bases and J by 5 bases, 12 bases remained unmatched. CDR3 nucleotide sequence: TGTGCCAGCAGTTCGCCTACAGGGGGAGGCCACGAGCAGTACTTC. This gives the protein CASSSPTGGGHEQYF. The whole variable domain, remainder taken from reference TRBV13 and TRBJ2-7, is AAGVIQSPRHLIKEKRETATLKCYPIPRHDTVYWYQQGPGQDPQFLISFYEKMQSDKGSIPDRFSAQQFSDYHSELNMSSLELGDSALYFCASSSPTGGGHEQYFGPGTRLTVT.

The chain has TRBV3-1 and TRBJ2-1; 9 positions match TRBD1. Trimming took 5 bases from V and 6 from J; bases not matched to a gene: 8. The CDR3 runs 15 residues. Germline CDR1 reads LGHDT; CDR2 reads YNNKEL (reference sequence). The DNA for the CDR3 is TGTGCCAGCAGCGAAACAGGGGGCAAGATCAATGAGCAGTTCTTC. Translation gives CASSETGGKINEQFF.

This clonotype has only one observation. This chain links TRBV4-1 with TRBJ1-5; D is uncertain. V was shortened by 4 bases and J by 0 bases, with 10 bases between the two germline ends. The CDR3 length is 15 residues. Looked up from germline, CDR1 is MGHRA and CDR2 is YSYEKL. The DNA for the CDR3 is TGCGCCAGCAGCCCCTCGCACTCTAGCAATCAGCCCCAGCATTTT. This translates into CASSPSHSSNQPQHF.

The J gene is TRBJ2-3, the V gene TRBV20-1; 9 bases agree with TRBD2. Looked up from germline, CDR1 is DFQATT and CDR2 is SNEGSKA (reference sequence). V was pared by 6 bases and J by 4 bases, with 8 bases of the junction left unmatched. The CDR3 spans 14 residues. The CDR3 nucleotides read TGCAGTGCGCCTAAGGGACTAGCCGCAGATACGCAGTATTTT. Its translation is CSAPKGLAADTQYF.

The chain combines TRBV25-1 with TRBJ1-1; a weak D match, TRBD1 (6 bases). Germline V gene sequence: CDR1 MGHDK, CDR2 SYGVNS. Trimming shortened V by 3 bases and J by 0 bases, and 11 bases separated the two germline ends. CDR3 length equals 15 residues. DNA for the CDR3: TGTGCCAGCAGTGATGGAGGGGGGATGAACACTGAAGCTTTCTTT. This codes for CASSDGGGMNTEAFF.

The rearrangement uses TRBV29-1 and TRBJ1-2; weak D call: TRBD1 (5 bases). Germline values: CDR1 SQVTM, CDR2 ANQGSEA. The CDR3 totals 15 residues. The V end was cut by 6 bases, the J end by 10 bases, with 27 bases between. The CDR3 is CSVPRPPPKGPDYTF. The CDR3, as DNA: TGCAGCGTCCCAAGGCCCCCCCCAAAGGGGCCCGACTACACCTTC.

The chain links TRBV6-5 to TRBJ1-2; D is undetermined. V lost 6 bases to trimming and J lost 3 bases, with 14 bases between them. This CDR3 comprises 14 residues. Germline V gene sequence: CDR1 MNHEY, CDR2 SVGAGI. Here the CDR3 reads CASRLIGNYYGYTF. CDR3 bases: TGTGCCAGCAGACTCATAGGCAACTACTATGGCTACACCTTC.

The chain joins TRBV11-2 to TRBJ2-2; the D is unclear. Per germline, CDR1 SGHAT and CDR2 FQNNGV. The length of the CDR3 is 15 residues. The V and J ends lost 5 bases and 3 bases respectively, with 13 bases between them. The CDR3 spells CASSPVRRDTGELFF. The CDR3 DNA reads as TGTGCCAGCAGCCCTGTCCGTCGGGACACCGGGGAGCTGTTTTTT.

The chain couples TRBV6-5 to TRBJ1-5; tentatively, D is TRBD1 (6 bases). V lost 10 bases and J lost 5, with 15 bases in between. Per germline, CDR1 MNHEY and CDR2 SVGAGI. This CDR3 has 13 residues. CDR3: CATRNRDDQPQHF. DNA of the CDR3: TGTGCCACGAGGAACAGGGACGATCAGCCCCAGCATTTT.

The genes are TRBV6-2 or TRBV6-3 and TRBJ1-1; no clear D. Trimming stripped 2 bases from V and 5 bases from J, with 9 bases between. The CDR3 runs 13 residues. CDR1 and CDR2 from the germline V gene are MNHEY and SVGEGT. CDR3 bases: TGTGCCAGCAGTTACAGTGTCCGGACTGAAGCTTTCTTT. This translates into CASSYSVRTEAFF.

This chain uses TRBV4-1 with TRBJ2-1, with TRBD2 matching over 8 bases. V was clipped by 7 bases and J by 6 bases; unmatched bases: 5. CDR3 length: 13 residues. Germline V lookup: CDR1 MGHRA, CDR2 YSYEKL. The CDR3: CASTSAGGNEQFF. The CDR3, as DNA: TGCGCCAGCACATCGGCGGGAGGCAATGAGCAGTTCTTC.

The V and J genes are TRBV12-3 or TRBV12-4 and TRBJ1-4; D not resolved. Trimming removed 5 bases from V and 2 bases from J, with 6 bases in between. The CDR3 loop spans 13 amino acids. The CDR3 DNA reads TGTGCCAGCAGTGGAGGGACTAATGAAAAACTGTTTTTT. Amino acids: CASSGGTNEKLFF.

This clonotype came up once. The rearrangement links TRBV11-2 to TRBJ2-7, with 9 positions matching TRBD1. J was trimmed by 5 bases and V by 7 bases; bases with no gene match: 9. The CDR3 extends over 14 amino acids. Germline V CDR1 and CDR2: SGHAT, FQNNGV. CDR3 in amino acids: CASTPGQGYDEQYF. CDR3 in DNA: TGTGCCAGCACACCGGGACAGGGCTACGACGAGCAGTACTTC.

The CDR3 bases are TGTGCCAGCAGTGACGGGACAGGGTCGGACACCGGGGAGCTGTTTTTT. Encoded protein: CASSDGTGSDTGELFF. J is TRBJ2-2 and V is TRBV6-4; 9 bases agree with TRBD1. Germline assignment: CDR1 MRHNA and CDR2 SNTAGT. V shed 2 bases and J 3 bases; nucleotides not matched to a gene: 4. The CDR3 runs 16 residues.

This sequence joins TRBV20-1 and TRBJ2-7; 7 nucleotides line up with TRBD2. Germline V gene lookup returns CDR1 DFQATT and CDR2 SNEGSKA (reference sequence). The CDR3 is 14 amino acids. Losses at the gene ends were 5 bases for V and 7 bases for J; bases not matched to a gene: 14. The CDR3 loop is CSARRSLGGFEQYF. Here the CDR3 DNA reads TGCAGTGCTCGCCGCTCGCTGGGGGGGTTTGAGCAGTACTTC.

This rearrangement joins TRBV6-2 or TRBV6-3 to TRBJ1-6; no reliable D call. The V end was cut by 5 bases, the J end by 6 bases, with 11 bases between. CDR1 and CDR2 (germline): MNHEY, SVGEGT. This CDR3 is built from 14 residues. The CDR3 reads CASSTWTVNSPLHF. The CDR3 DNA reads as TGTGCCAGCAGTACTTGGACCGTTAATTCACCCCTCCACTTT.

The V call is TRBV4-3, the J call TRBJ2-5; possible D gene TRBD1, 5 bases. V lost 1 base and J lost 1, with 10 bases in between. The germline V gene encodes CDR1 LGHNA and CDR2 YSLEER. The CDR3 sequence is 15 residues long. The DNA for the CDR3 is TGCGCCAGCAGCCAAGGGACATCAGTCCAAGAGACCCAGTACTTC. Protein sequence: CASSQGTSVQETQYF.

The gene calls are TRBV20-1 and TRBJ1-2; 11 bases align to TRBD1. V lost 0 bases, J lost 8 bases, and 8 bases stayed unmatched. CDR3 size: 15 residues. From germline, CDR1 is DFQATT and CDR2 SNEGSKA (reference sequence). CDR3 nucleotide sequence: TGCAGTGCTAGAGATCTAGGGACAGGGGGTCTCGGCTACACCTTC. Translating gives CSARDLGTGGLGYTF.